This passage covers 17 T cell receptor beta chains from one sample sequenced in a study of blood T cells in healthy people across ages. Primed by a sample-barcoded 5' primer and a J-beta primer mix, a second PCR proceeded for 7 to 11 cycles. MiXCR, run by TCRdb on the 5' RACE reads, gives a single entry per CDR3 protein. The sample records approximately 780,000 distinct CDR3 sequences, roughly 24% being singletons. These data also featured in a second study, about T cells of mothers and their children.

The sequencing sample was made of blood. These receptors were collected from a boy under 18 in good health.

This clonotype was counted a few times. V and J are TRBV6-1 and TRBJ2-5, with 11 bases that match TRBD1. V lost 8 bases, J lost 5 bases, and 10 bases stayed unmatched. The germline gives CDR1 MNHNS, CDR2 SASEGT. The CDR3 runs 15 residues. Here the CDR3 reads CASRNRDRGSETQYF. The CDR3 nucleotides are TGTGCCAGCCGAAACCGGGACAGGGGGTCGGAGACCCAGTACTTC.

This clonotype was counted only a few times. The chain recombines TRBV30 with TRBJ2-7; 8 bases map to TRBD2. The CDR3 consists of 12 residues. The ends lost 6 bases at V and 3 bases at J; junction bases unmatched: 4. Germline CDR1 reads GTSNPN; CDR2 reads SVGIG (reference sequence). The CDR3 loop reads CACLSGGYEQYF. CDR3 DNA sequence: TGTGCCTGCCTGAGCGGGGGCTACGAGCAGTACTTC.

This clonotype turned up a few times. DNA of the CDR3: TGCGCCAGCAGCTTGGCTGCCGGCCCCCAGGAGCAGTACTTC. This translates into CASSLAAGPQEQYF. This chain uses TRBV5-1 with TRBJ2-7; no firm D call. The germline CDR1 and CDR2 sequences are SGHRS and YFSETQ. V lost 0 bases to trimming and J lost 7 bases, with 14 bases between them. There are 14 residues in the CDR3.

The J gene is TRBJ2-7, the V gene TRBV10-3; TRBD1 agrees at 7 bases. The CDR3 runs 13 residues. With V trimmed by 6 bases and J by 7 bases, 9 bases remained unmatched. Germline-derived CDR1 and CDR2 are ENHRY and SYGVKD. CDR3 bases: TGTGCCATCAGGAGGGCAGGGGGTCGGGAGCAGTACTTC. Residues: CAIRRAGGREQYF.

This chain joins TRBV6-5 and TRBJ2-1; 7 nucleotides align to TRBD2. The DNA end favors TRBJ2-7, so the J call may be wrong. CDR3 length: 14 amino acids. Germline V gives CDR1 MNHEY, CDR2 SVGAGI. This CDR3 is CASSFGLAATEQYF. In nucleotides, the CDR3 is TGTGCCAGCAGTTTTGGTCTAGCGGCGACCGAGCAGTACTTC.

The DNA of the CDR3 is TGCGCCAGCAGCCCCGGTGGGGGGCGGACTAATGAAAAACTGTTTTTT. It yields the protein CASSPGGGRTNEKLFF. The chain uses TRBV5-1 and TRBJ1-4, with D maybe TRBD1 (6 bases). V was trimmed by 4 bases and J by 2 bases, leaving 15 bases between them. CDR1 is SGHRS, CDR2 YFSETQ, per germline. The CDR3 totals 16 residues.

Note on this clonotype: This may come from a read error, since a much larger clone is one base off. This sequence joins TRBV20-1 and TRBJ2-7; D gene unclear. The CDR3 is 11 amino acids. V lost 3 bases, J lost 6 bases, and 9 bases lay in between. Per germline, CDR1 DFQATT and CDR2 SNEGSKA (reference sequence). The CDR3 is CSARTTCEQYF. The CDR3 bases are TGCAGTGCTAGGACAACCTGCGAGCAGTACTTC.

This clonotype was detected only a few times. V gene TRBV5-1 combines with J gene TRBJ2-7; 11 bases match TRBD2. V trimming: 4 bases; J trimming: 3 bases; junction bases outside the gene matches: 6. The germline gives CDR1 SGHRS, CDR2 YFSETQ. The length of the CDR3 is 15 residues. The CDR3 spells CASSTGLAGLYEQYF. For the CDR3, the DNA is TGCGCCAGCAGCACCGGACTAGCGGGCCTCTACGAGCAGTACTTC. The whole variable domain, remainder taken from reference TRBV5-1 and TRBJ2-7, is KAGVTQTPRYLIKTRGQQVTLSCSPISGHRSVSWYQQTPGQGLQFLFEYFSETQRNKGNFPGRFSGRQFSNSRSEMNVSTLELGDSALYLCASSTGLAGLYEQYFGPGTRLTVT.

A few counts support this clonotype. This chain connects TRBV20-1 to TRBJ2-3; D perhaps matches TRBD2 (6 bases). The CDR3 loop spans 13 amino acids. In germline, CDR1 is DFQATT, CDR2 SNEGSKA (reference sequence). V lost 5 bases and J 0 bases, leaving 9 bases between the germline ends. In DNA, the CDR3 is TGCAGTGCTCAGCGGGCTAGCACAGATACGCAGTATTTT. Its translation: CSAQRASTDTQYF.

The gene calls are TRBV7-6 and TRBJ1-1; possible D gene TRBD1, 5 bases. This CDR3 comprises 13 residues. V dropped 1 base and J dropped 5 bases, with 8 bases sitting between them. Germline assignment: CDR1 SGHVS and CDR2 FNYEAQ. The CDR3 is CASSLDQGTEAFF. CDR3 DNA: TGTGCCAGCAGCTTAGATCAGGGAACTGAAGCTTTCTTT.

This clonotype came up a few times. The V call is TRBV7-9, the J call TRBJ1-5; 12 bases align to TRBD1. Germline V gene sequence: CDR1 SEHNR, CDR2 FQNEAQ (reference sequence). The CDR3 spans 14 residues. V was pared by 3 bases and J by 7 bases, with 1 base of the junction left unmatched. This CDR3 reads CASSLGQGAQPQHF. The CDR3 nucleotides are TGTGCCAGCAGCTTGGGACAGGGGGCGCAGCCCCAGCATTTT.

This sequence joins TRBV11-2 and TRBJ2-5, with TRBD2 identical over 7 bases. The CDR3 length is 15 residues. Germline V lookup: CDR1 SGHAT, CDR2 FQNNGV. Trimming removed 7 bases from V and 2 bases from J; junction bases left unmatched: 10. CDR3 amino acids: CASKLTPGLQETQYF. CDR3 in DNA: TGTGCCAGCAAACTCACCCCGGGACTACAAGAGACCCAGTACTTC.

V gene TRBV20-1 combines with J gene TRBJ2-5; 7 bases align to TRBD1. The J call could be wrong; TRBJ2-7 is a better fit for the DNA end. From germline, CDR1 is DFQATT and CDR2 SNEGSKA (reference sequence). The CDR3 has 12 amino acids. As DNA, the CDR3 is TGCAGTGCCAAGAGGGGGCTCTACGAGCAGTACTTC. This encodes CSAKRGLYEQYF.

The rearrangement joins TRBV12-3 or TRBV12-4 to TRBJ2-3, with D perhaps TRBD1 (6 bases). The length of the CDR3 is 15 residues. The V gene lost 4 bases and the J gene lost 6 bases, with 17 bases spanning the gap. CDR3 in amino acids: CASSYGERGKDTQYF. Written as DNA, the CDR3 is TGTGCCAGCAGTTACGGGGAGAGGGGGAAGGATACGCAGTATTTT.

Concerning this clonotype: A junction boundary mismatches the germline segment, possibly from a read error. This chain joins TRBV11-2 and TRBJ2-1, with 7 bases matching TRBD2. The CDR3 totals 14 residues. Germline-derived CDR1 and CDR2 are SGHAT and FQNNGV. CDR3 nucleotide sequence: TGTGCCAACAGCTTATATGTAGCGGGCAATGAGCAGTTCTTC. Its translation: CANSLYVAGNEQFF.

The chain carries TRBV10-3 and TRBJ2-7; 12 bases fit TRBD2. Germline V gene data show CDR1 as ENHRY and CDR2 as SYGVKD. Unmatched junction bases numbered 0, after V lost 4 bases and J lost 2 bases. CDR3 length: 14 residues. The chain's CDR3 is CAISASGGAYEQYF. The CDR3 DNA reads as TGTGCCATCAGTGCTAGCGGGGGGGCCTACGAGCAGTACTTC.

The sample holds a few counts of this clonotype. For the CDR3, the DNA is TGTGCCAGCAGTACCCGGAGCGGGGGGGAAGCTAGCACAGATACGCAGTATTTT. Protein: CASSTRSGGEASTDTQYF. This chain joins TRBV6-1 and TRBJ2-3, with 10 bases lining up with TRBD2. The CDR3 is 18 residues long. The V and J ends lost 5 bases and 0 bases, in that order; junction bases with no gene match: 11. Germline V gene lookup returns CDR1 MNHNS and CDR2 SASEGT.